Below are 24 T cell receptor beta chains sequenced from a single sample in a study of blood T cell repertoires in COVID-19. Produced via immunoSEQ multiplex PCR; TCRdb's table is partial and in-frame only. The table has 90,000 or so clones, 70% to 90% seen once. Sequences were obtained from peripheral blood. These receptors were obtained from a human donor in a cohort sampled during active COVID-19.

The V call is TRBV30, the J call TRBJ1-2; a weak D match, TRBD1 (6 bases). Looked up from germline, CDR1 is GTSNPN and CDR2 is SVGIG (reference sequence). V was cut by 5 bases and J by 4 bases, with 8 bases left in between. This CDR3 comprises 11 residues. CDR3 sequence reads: CAWYRAYGYTF. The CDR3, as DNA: TGTGCCTGGTACAGGGCCTATGGCTACACCTTC.

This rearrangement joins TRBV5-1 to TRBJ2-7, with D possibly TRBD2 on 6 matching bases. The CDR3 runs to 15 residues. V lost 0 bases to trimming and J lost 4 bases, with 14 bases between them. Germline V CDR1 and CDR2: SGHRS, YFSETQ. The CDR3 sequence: CASSLETGRGYEQYF. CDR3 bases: TGCGCCAGCAGCTTGGAAACCGGGAGAGGGTACGAGCAGTACTTC.

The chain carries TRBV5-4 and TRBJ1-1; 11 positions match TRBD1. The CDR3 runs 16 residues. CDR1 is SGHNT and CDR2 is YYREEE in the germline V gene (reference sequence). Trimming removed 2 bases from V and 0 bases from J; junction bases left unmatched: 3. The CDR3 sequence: CASSFGTGGMNTEAFF. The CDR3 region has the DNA TGTGCCAGCAGCTTTGGGACAGGGGGAATGAACACTGAAGCTTTCTTT.

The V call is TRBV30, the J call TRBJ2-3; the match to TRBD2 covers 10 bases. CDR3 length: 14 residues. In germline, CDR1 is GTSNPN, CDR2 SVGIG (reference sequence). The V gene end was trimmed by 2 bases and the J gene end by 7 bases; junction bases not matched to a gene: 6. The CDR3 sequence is CAWSTSGGANTQYF. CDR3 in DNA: TGTGCCTGGAGTACAAGCGGGGGGGCAAATACGCAGTATTTT.

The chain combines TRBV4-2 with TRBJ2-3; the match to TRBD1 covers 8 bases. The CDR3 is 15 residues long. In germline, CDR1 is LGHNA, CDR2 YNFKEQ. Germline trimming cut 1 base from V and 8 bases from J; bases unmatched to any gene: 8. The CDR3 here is CASSQGGQGAGTQYF. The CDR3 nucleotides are TGTGCCAGCAGCCAAGGAGGGCAGGGGGCAGGTACGCAGTATTTT.

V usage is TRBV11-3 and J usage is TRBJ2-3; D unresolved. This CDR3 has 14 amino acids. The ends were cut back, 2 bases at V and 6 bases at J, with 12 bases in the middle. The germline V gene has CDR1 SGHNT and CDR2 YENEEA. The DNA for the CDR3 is TGTGCCAGCAGCTTATCACGGTCCGGGGATACGCAGTATTTT. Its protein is CASSLSRSGDTQYF.

CDR3 in amino acids: CASSPRGSSNQPQHF. The CDR3 bases are TGTGCCAGTAGTCCCCGAGGATCGTCAAATCAGCCCCAGCATTTT. The J gene is TRBJ1-5, the V gene TRBV19; D is ambiguous. Per the germline V gene, CDR1 is LNHDA and CDR2 is SQIVND (reference sequence). The germline V and J ends were trimmed by 5 bases and 4 bases, with 15 bases remaining between them. CDR3 length: 15 residues.

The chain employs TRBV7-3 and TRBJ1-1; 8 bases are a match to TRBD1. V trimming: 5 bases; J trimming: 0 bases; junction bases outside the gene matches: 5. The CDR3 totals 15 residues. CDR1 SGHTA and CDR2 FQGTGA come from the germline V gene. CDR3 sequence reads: CASSQGAVVNTEAFF. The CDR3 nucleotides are TGTGCCAGCAGCCAGGGGGCGGTTGTGAACACTGAAGCTTTCTTT.

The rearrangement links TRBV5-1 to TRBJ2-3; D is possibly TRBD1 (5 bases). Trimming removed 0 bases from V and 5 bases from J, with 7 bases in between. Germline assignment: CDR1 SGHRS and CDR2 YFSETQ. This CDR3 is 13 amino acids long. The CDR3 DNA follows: TGCGCCAGCAGCTTGGGACAGTTAGATACGCAGTATTTT. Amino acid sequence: CASSLGQLDTQYF.

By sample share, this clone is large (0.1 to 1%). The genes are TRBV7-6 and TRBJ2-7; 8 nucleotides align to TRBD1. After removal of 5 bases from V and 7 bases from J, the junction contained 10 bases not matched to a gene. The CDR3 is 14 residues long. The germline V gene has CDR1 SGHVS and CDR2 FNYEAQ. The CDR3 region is CASSPSGQAWEQYF. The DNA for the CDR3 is TGTGCCAGCAGCCCATCGGGACAGGCGTGGGAGCAGTACTTC.

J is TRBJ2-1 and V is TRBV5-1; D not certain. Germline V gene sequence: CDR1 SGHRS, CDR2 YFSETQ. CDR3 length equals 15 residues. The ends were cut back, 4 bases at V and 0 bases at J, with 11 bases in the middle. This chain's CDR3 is CASSLQLSSYNEQFF. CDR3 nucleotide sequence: TGCGCCAGCAGCCTGCAACTGAGCTCCTACAATGAGCAGTTCTTC.

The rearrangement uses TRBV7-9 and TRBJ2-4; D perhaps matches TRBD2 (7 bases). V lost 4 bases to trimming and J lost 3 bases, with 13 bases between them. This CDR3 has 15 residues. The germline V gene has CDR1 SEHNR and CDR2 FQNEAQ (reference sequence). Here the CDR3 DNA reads TGTGCCAGCAGCTCAGAGGGAGGGGGCAAAAACATTCAGTACTTC. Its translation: CASSSEGGGKNIQYF.

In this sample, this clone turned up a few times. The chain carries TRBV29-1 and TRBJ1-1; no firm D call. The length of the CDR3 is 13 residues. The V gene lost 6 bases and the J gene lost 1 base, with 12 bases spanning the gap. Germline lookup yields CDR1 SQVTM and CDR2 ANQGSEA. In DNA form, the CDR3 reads TGCAGCGTGACTTTAGGAGGGAACACTGAAGCTTTCTTT. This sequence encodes CSVTLGGNTEAFF. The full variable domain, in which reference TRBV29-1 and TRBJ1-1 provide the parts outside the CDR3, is SAVISQKPSRDICQRGTSLTIQCQVDSQVTMMFWYRQQPGQSLTLIATANQGSEATYESGFVIDKFPISRPNLTFSTLTVSNMSPEDSSIYLCSVTLGGNTEAFFGQGTRLTVV.

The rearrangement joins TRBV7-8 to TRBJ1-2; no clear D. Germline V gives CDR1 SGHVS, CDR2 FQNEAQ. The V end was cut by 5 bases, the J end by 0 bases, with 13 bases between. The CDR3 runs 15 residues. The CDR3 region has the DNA TGTGCCAGCAGCCCCACCCGGGATCCTAACTATGGCTACACCTTC. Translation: CASSPTRDPNYGYTF. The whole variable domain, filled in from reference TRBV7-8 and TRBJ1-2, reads GAGVSQSPRYKVAKRGQDVALRCDPISGHVSLFWYQQALGQGPEFLTYFQNEAQLDKSGLPSDRFFAERPEGSVSTLKIQRTQQEDSAVYLCASSPTRDPNYGYTFGSGTRLTVV.

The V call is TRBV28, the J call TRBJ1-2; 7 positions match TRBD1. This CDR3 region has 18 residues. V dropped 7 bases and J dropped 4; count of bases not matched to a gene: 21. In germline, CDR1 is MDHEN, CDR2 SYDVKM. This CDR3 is CASTKTPHKGGGGYGYTF. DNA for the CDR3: TGTGCCAGCACGAAAACCCCACATAAAGGGGGCGGTGGCTATGGCTACACCTTC.

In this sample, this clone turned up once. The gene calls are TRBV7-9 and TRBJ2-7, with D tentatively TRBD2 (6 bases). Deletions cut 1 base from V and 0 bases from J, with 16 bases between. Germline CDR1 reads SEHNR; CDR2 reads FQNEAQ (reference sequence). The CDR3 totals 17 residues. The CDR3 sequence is CASSLVSGGLSSYEQYF. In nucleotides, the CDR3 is TGTGCCAGCAGCTTAGTGAGTGGAGGACTAAGCTCCTACGAGCAGTACTTC.

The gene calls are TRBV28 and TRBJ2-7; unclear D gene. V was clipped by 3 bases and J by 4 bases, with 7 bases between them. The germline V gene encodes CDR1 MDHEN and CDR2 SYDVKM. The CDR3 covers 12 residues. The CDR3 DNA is TGTGCCAGCAGTTTCTACCCTTACGAGCAGTACTTC. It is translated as CASSFYPYEQYF.

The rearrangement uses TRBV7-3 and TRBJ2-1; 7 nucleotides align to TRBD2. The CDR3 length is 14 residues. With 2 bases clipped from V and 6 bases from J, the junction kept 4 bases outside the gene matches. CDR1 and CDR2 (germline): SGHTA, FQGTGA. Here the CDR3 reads CASSLAGVANEQFF. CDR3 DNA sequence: TGTGCCAGCAGCTTAGCGGGAGTTGCCAATGAGCAGTTCTTC.

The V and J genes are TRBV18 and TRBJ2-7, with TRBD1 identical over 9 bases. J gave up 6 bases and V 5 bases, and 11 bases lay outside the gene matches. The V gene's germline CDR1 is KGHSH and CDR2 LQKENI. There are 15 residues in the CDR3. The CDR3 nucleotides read TGTGCCAGCTCAGTAAACAGGGGGCGGCAAGGCGAGCAGTACTTC. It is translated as CASSVNRGRQGEQYF.

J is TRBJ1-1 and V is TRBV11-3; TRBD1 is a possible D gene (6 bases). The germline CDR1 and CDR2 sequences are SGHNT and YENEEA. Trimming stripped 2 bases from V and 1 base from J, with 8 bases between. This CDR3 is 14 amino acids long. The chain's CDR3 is CASSLSGANTEAFF. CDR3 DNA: TGTGCCAGCAGCTTATCAGGGGCGAACACTGAAGCTTTCTTT.

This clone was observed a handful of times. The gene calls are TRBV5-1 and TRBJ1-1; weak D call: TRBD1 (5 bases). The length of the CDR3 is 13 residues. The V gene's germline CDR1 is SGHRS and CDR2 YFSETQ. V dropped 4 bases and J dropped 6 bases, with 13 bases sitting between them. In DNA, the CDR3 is TGCGCCAGCAGCCCCGGGGGGATATCTGAAGCTTTCTTT. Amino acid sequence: CASSPGGISEAFF.

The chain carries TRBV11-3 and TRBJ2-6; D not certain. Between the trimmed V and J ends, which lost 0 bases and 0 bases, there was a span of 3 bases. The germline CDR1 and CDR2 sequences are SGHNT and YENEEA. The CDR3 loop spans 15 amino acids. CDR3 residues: CASSLDSSGANVLTF. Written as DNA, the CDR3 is TGTGCCAGCAGCTTAGACAGCTCTGGGGCCAACGTCCTGACTTTC.

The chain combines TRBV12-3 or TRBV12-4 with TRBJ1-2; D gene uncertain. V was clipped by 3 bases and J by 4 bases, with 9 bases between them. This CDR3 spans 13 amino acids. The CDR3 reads CASSFGNVYGYTF. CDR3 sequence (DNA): TGTGCCAGCAGTTTCGGGAACGTCTATGGCTACACCTTC.

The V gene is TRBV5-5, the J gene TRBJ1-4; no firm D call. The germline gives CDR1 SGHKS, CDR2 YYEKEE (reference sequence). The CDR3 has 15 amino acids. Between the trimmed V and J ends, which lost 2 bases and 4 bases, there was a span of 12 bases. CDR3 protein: CASSFYGENNEKLFF. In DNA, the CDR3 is TGTGCCAGCAGCTTCTATGGGGAGAATAATGAAAAACTGTTTTTT.